This T cell receptor beta chain was recovered during a study of neurological immune-mediated disorders. This CDR3 has 16 residues. Germline CDR1 is SGHRS and CDR2 is YFSETQ. The V end was cut by 4 bases, the J end by 9 bases, with 23 bases between. With 10-nucleotide random UMIs included, cDNA was synthesized by 5'RACE. TCRdb redid the calling of the 5' RACE reads with MiXCR, one entry per CDR3 protein. The sample records 70,000 or so distinct CDR3 sequences, 3.2% being singletons. This clonotype originated in a woman in her 50s with multiple sclerosis. V gene TRBV5-1 combines with J gene TRBJ2-1, with D perhaps given as TRBD1 or TRBD2 (6 bases each). The specimen was PBMCs. The chain's CDR3 is CASSTIPGAQEGEQFF. CDR3 coding DNA: TGCGCCAGCAGCACCATTCCAGGGGCCCAGGAGGGTGAGCAGTTCTTC.